The rows below give T cell receptor beta chains drawn from one sample of a study of blood T cell repertoires in COVID-19. Clones were read by immunoSEQ multiplex PCR, and TCRdb kept only the in-frame ones, dropping some. In the table there are fewer than 450,000 clones, about 87% of which are singletons. The sequencing input was peripheral blood. Every receptor here comes from a woman aged 50 to 65 with COVID-19, enrolled during active disease. The CDR3 runs from the conserved cysteine through the conserved F or W. A D gene is named only where the DNA matches it firmly. Some rows mark clone size as missing; the rest say once, few, many or name a class of expanded clone.

cdr3_nt cdr3_aa d_call v_call clone_size j_call
TGTGCCAGCAGCGCCTCCGGGGAGGCGAACACTGAAGCTTTCTTT CASSASGEANTEAFF - TRBV9 many TRBJ1-1
TGCGCCAGCAGCTTGGCCGATGGGGCGCGTCTTGGTGGCTACACCTTC CASSLADGARLGGYTF - TRBV5-1 - TRBJ1-2
TGCGCCAGCAGCTGGAGTACAGGGGGCGCGGATGGCTACACCTTC CASSWSTGGADGYTF TRBD1 TRBV5-1 - TRBJ1-2
TGTGCTAGTGGTTTGGTAGTAAGTCGCGGCCCCTACGAGCAGTACTTC CASGLVVSRGPYEQYF - TRBV12-5 - TRBJ2-7
TGTGCCTGGGATACAGTCGCGAACACCGGGGAGCTGTTTTTT CAWDTVANTGELFF - TRBV30 - TRBJ2-2
TGTGCCAGCAGCGTAAAGGGAGGGCAGTATTTT CASSVKGGQYF - TRBV2 - TRBJ2-3
TGTGCCAGCAGCTTATGGGCAGAAGAAGAGACCCAGTACTTC CASSLWAEEETQYF - TRBV7-2 - TRBJ2-5
TGTGCCAGCAGTGGAATGGGACAGGGGAAATCACCCCTCCACTTT CASSGMGQGKSPLHF TRBD1 TRBV2 - TRBJ1-6
TGTGCCATCAGTGAGACGGCGGGGGAAAAGCCCCAGCATTTT CAISETAGEKPQHF - TRBV10-3 - TRBJ1-5
TGTGCCAGCAGCTTAAAAGGAGGGGATGGCTACACCTTC CASSLKGGDGYTF - TRBV7-9 once TRBJ1-2
TGTGCCAGCCGGGACAACAGTGGGGCTGAAGCTTTCTTT CASRDNSGAEAFF - TRBV24-1 - TRBJ1-1
TGTGCCAGCAGCTTTAGCAGACAGGTGGACACTGAAGCTTTCTTT CASSFSRQVDTEAFF - TRBV11-1 - TRBJ1-1
TGTGTCAGCAGTTTCGTGAACACTGAAGCTTTCTTT CVSSFVNTEAFF - TRBV12-3/TRBV12-4 - TRBJ1-1
TGTGCCAGCAGCTTGGATTTGGAGGGAGTTGGTAATTCACCCCTCCACTTT CASSLDLEGVGNSPLHF - TRBV5-4 - TRBJ1-6
TGTGCCAGCAGCCAACAGGGGGCAGACTCACCCCTCCACTTT CASSQQGADSPLHF TRBD1 TRBV5-4 - TRBJ1-6
TGTGCCAGCAGTGACGGGAGTAAAGAGACTGAAGCTTTCTTT CASSDGSKETEAFF - TRBV6-4 - TRBJ1-1
TGTGCCAGTACCCGCACAGCGCCAGGGGGGATTGCTTTCTTT CASTRTAPGGIAFF TRBD1 TRBV19 - TRBJ1-1
TGTGCCAGCAGCCCCGGACAGGGGTTCAGTGAGCAGTTCTTC CASSPGQGFSEQFF TRBD1 TRBV2 once TRBJ2-1